One and the same sample provided the 13 T cell receptor beta chains below, sequenced in a study of blood T cell repertoires in COVID-19. Generated by immunoSEQ multiplex PCR, the TCRdb table keeps only in-frame clones and is missing some. The sample lists about 120,000 clones, 79% seen once, with about 39% in the top ten. Sequenced sample: peripheral blood. All receptors derive from a man aged 35 to 55 with active or convalescent COVID-19.

V gene TRBV27 combines with J gene TRBJ2-1; 14 nucleotides match TRBD2. V shed 5 bases and J 8 bases; nucleotides not matched to a gene: 5. Germline V gene data show CDR1 as MNHEY and CDR2 as SMNVEV (reference sequence). This CDR3 is 15 amino acids long. The CDR3 region is CASSTGTSGRDEQFF. CDR3 DNA: TGTGCCAGCAGTACCGGGACTAGCGGGAGAGATGAGCAGTTCTTC.

The chain is built from TRBV19 and TRBJ1-2, with 12 bases aligning to TRBD1. V shed 5 bases, J shed 6 bases, and the junction held 7 bases outside the gene matches. CDR3 length: 15 amino acids. Germline V CDR1 and CDR2: LNHDA, SQIVND (reference sequence). The CDR3 DNA is TGTGCCAGTAGTGCCCGGGACAGGGGGCTCAATGGCTACACCTTC. As protein: CASSARDRGLNGYTF.

The CDR3, as DNA: TGTGCCAGCAGTTACTTAGACAGGGGCGGTAGTGAAAAACTGTTTTTT. Translated, it gives CASSYLDRGGSEKLFF. The chain uses TRBV6-5 and TRBJ1-4; TRBD1 agrees at 8 bases. The CDR3 length is 16 residues. J was trimmed by 7 bases and V by 1 base; bases with no gene match: 8. The germline gives CDR1 MNHEY, CDR2 SVGAGI.

The genes are TRBV11-2 and TRBJ2-3; D gene unclear. Germline assignment: CDR1 SGHAT and CDR2 FQNNGV. This CDR3 is built from 12 residues. Trimming stripped 8 bases from V and 2 bases from J, with 8 bases between. CDR3 nucleotide sequence: TGTGCCAGCGCTAGATTCACAGATACGCAGTATTTT. Its protein product is CASARFTDTQYF. The variable domain in full, completed from reference TRBV11-2 and TRBJ2-3, reads EAGVAQSPRYKIIEKRQSVAFWCNPISGHATLYWYQQILGQGPKLLIQFQNNGVVDDSQLPKDRFSAERLKGVDSTLKIQPAKLEDSAVYLCASARFTDTQYFGPGTRLTVL.

The genes are TRBV4-1 and TRBJ2-3; 9 bases are a match to TRBD1. Germline V lookup: CDR1 MGHRA, CDR2 YSYEKL. Trimming cost V 0 bases and J 4 bases; bases outside gene matches: 8. This CDR3 has 17 residues. CDR3 region: CASSQEGGTGRADTQYF. CDR3 DNA: TGCGCCAGCAGCCAAGAGGGAGGGACAGGGCGGGCAGATACGCAGTATTTT.

V usage is TRBV29-1 and J usage is TRBJ2-7; D possibly corresponds to TRBD1 (5 bases). The germline V and J ends were trimmed by 1 base and 5 bases, with 12 bases remaining between them. Germline V gene lookup returns CDR1 SQVTM and CDR2 ANQGSEA. This CDR3 comprises 13 residues. Here the CDR3 reads CSVEVVRANEQYF. Here the CDR3 DNA reads TGCAGCGTTGAAGTGGTCAGGGCGAACGAGCAGTACTTC.

This clone appeared once. V is TRBV27 and J is TRBJ2-7; possible D gene TRBD1, 6 bases. V was shortened by 4 bases and J by 8 bases, with 21 bases between the two germline ends. There are 15 residues in the CDR3. The germline V gene has CDR1 MNHEY and CDR2 SMNVEV (reference sequence). The CDR3, as DNA: TGTGCCAGCAGTTCAGGGGCCCGCGGTTCGGTCAAGCAGTACTTC. It codes for CASSSGARGSVKQYF.

The chain combines TRBV12-3 or TRBV12-4 with TRBJ1-1; D is undetermined. The CDR3 runs 13 residues. Trimming left V 10 bases short and J 4 bases short, with 16 bases between. For the CDR3, the DNA is TGTGCCACCAAACCCCCCGGTGGCACTGAAGCTTTCTTT. Encoded protein: CATKPPGGTEAFF.

This clone appeared a single time. The CDR3 sequence: CASSIGQGVGEQYF. DNA for the CDR3: TGTGCCAGTAGTATTGGCCAGGGGGTGGGCGAGCAGTACTTC. The chain is built from TRBV19 and TRBJ2-7; 7 bases match TRBD1. Germline V gene lookup returns CDR1 LNHDA and CDR2 SQIVND (reference sequence). V was pared by 3 bases and J by 6 bases, with 8 bases of the junction left unmatched. The CDR3 is 14 residues long.

V and J are TRBV6-1 and TRBJ2-1; no clear D gene. V gave up 1 base and J gave up 8 bases, with 9 bases separating them. The CDR3 sequence is 13 residues long. Germline V gives CDR1 MNHNS, CDR2 SASEGT. The CDR3 nucleotides read TGTGCCAGCAGTGAAGATGCGGCCGATGAGCAGTTCTTC. This translates into CASSEDAADEQFF.

This clone was detected a few times. The chain carries TRBV9 and TRBJ2-1; TRBD1 agrees at 8 bases. Trimming took 0 bases from V and 7 from J; bases not matched to a gene: 9. CDR3 length: 16 amino acids. Per the germline V gene, CDR1 is SGDLS and CDR2 is YYNGEE. In DNA, the CDR3 is TGTGCCAGCAGCGTAGTGGCAGGGGGCGTCCTTAATGAGCAGTTCTTC. Translating gives CASSVVAGGVLNEQFF.

This chain's CDR3 is CASKPRVGVKAEQFF. CDR3 nucleotides: TGTGCCAGCAAACCCAGGGTGGGCGTTAAGGCTGAGCAGTTCTTC. The chain employs TRBV7-2 and TRBJ2-1; D may be TRBD1 (5 bases). V was trimmed by 7 bases and J by 9 bases, leaving 22 bases between them. Germline CDR1 reads SGHTA; CDR2 reads FQGNSA. The CDR3 length is 15 residues.

The chain has TRBV6-5 and TRBJ2-7; weak D call: TRBD1 (5 bases). The germline V gene has CDR1 MNHEY and CDR2 SVGAGI. The V and J ends lost 6 bases and 4 bases respectively, with 10 bases between them. The CDR3 covers 12 residues. CDR3 in DNA: TGTGCCAGCAGAGTTGACAGATACGAGCAGTACTTC. Translating it yields CASRVDRYEQYF.